This TCR beta chain was identified during a study of T cell repertoires in cytomegalovirus infection. Turning to the study itself: Public TCR beta signatures were indicative of both CMV infection and a matching HLA type.

Turning to this clonotype: Its antigen is currently unknown.

TCRdb re-analysed the reads in MiXCR, keeping a single row per CDR3 protein. The table has fewer than 550,000 distinct CDR3 sequences, approximately 11% seen once. Findings and limits, study-wide: Accumulated public TCR beta family frequency recognized individuals carrying CMV together with the relevant HLA. Predominance within the ex vivo response was attributable to HLA-C-restricted CMV-specific TCR beta clonotypes.

Sequencing used PBMCs. This sequence originates from a human donor in good health (CMV status not recorded). Some clones in this sample may be carry-over from other donors' samples.

The CDR3 loop is CASSQDLRAGVGAFF. CDR3 coding DNA: TGCGCCAGCAGCCAAGATTTAAGGGCAGGGGTTGGAGCTTTCTTT. This sequence joins TRBV4-1 and TRBJ1-1, with a possible D match to TRBD1 (6 bases). There are 15 residues in the CDR3. The V gene's germline CDR1 is MGHRA and CDR2 YSYEKL. Trimming stripped 0 bases from V and 10 bases from J, with 18 bases between.